The 5 T cell receptor beta chains listed next were all sequenced from one sample in a study of blood T cell repertoires in COVID-19. Method: immunoSEQ multiplex PCR; TCRdb's copy keeps in-frame clones and lacks some. Of around 140,000 clones in the sample, approximately 83% were seen once. The sequencing sample was made of peripheral blood. Receptor source: a woman aged 60-70 years with acute or convalescent COVID-19.

V usage is TRBV12-3 or TRBV12-4 and J usage is TRBJ1-5; possibly TRBD1 for D (6 bases). CDR3 length equals 13 residues. Trimming took off 6 bases at V and 6 bases at J, with 12 bases between the two ends. The CDR3 spells CASSYRVVQPQHF. CDR3 bases: TGTGCCAGCAGCTACAGGGTTGTTCAGCCCCAGCATTTT.

This CDR3 reads CASSRLAGLYNEQFF. DNA of the CDR3: TGTGCCAGCAGTCGACTAGCGGGACTTTACAATGAGCAGTTCTTC. The chain is built from TRBV28 and TRBJ2-1; 11 nucleotides align to TRBD2. This CDR3 comprises 15 residues. The germline CDR1 and CDR2 sequences are MDHEN and SYDVKM. V shed 5 bases, J shed 4 bases, and the junction held 4 bases outside the gene matches.

This rearrangement joins TRBV7-9 to TRBJ2-2; 8 bases line up with TRBD1. Germline trimming cut 2 bases from V and 1 base from J; bases unmatched to any gene: 3. The germline V gene encodes CDR1 SEHNR and CDR2 FQNEAQ (reference sequence). This CDR3 has 16 amino acids. As DNA, the CDR3 is TGTGCCAGCAGCTTACAGGGGGCCGGGAACACCGGGGAGCTGTTTTTT. Translated, it gives CASSLQGAGNTGELFF.

The rearrangement links TRBV10-1 to TRBJ2-1; 8 bases line up with TRBD2. The CDR3 runs 14 residues. Germline V gives CDR1 WNHNN, CDR2 SYGVQD (reference sequence). The V gene end was trimmed by 2 bases and the J gene end by 9 bases; junction bases not matched to a gene: 6. The DNA of the CDR3 is TGCGCCAGCAGTGAGGGACTAGCTACAGGTGAGCAGTTCTTC. Amino acids: CASSEGLATGEQFF.

This rearrangement joins TRBV25-1 to TRBJ2-5; the match to TRBD2 covers 13 bases. This CDR3 is built from 16 residues. The germline CDR1 and CDR2 sequences are MGHDK and SYGVNS. V trimming: 4 bases; J trimming: 4 bases; junction bases outside the gene matches: 6. The DNA of the CDR3 is TGTGCCAGCAGTGGAGGACTAGCGGGAGTGGGAGAGACCCAGTACTTC. Translation gives CASSGGLAGVGETQYF.